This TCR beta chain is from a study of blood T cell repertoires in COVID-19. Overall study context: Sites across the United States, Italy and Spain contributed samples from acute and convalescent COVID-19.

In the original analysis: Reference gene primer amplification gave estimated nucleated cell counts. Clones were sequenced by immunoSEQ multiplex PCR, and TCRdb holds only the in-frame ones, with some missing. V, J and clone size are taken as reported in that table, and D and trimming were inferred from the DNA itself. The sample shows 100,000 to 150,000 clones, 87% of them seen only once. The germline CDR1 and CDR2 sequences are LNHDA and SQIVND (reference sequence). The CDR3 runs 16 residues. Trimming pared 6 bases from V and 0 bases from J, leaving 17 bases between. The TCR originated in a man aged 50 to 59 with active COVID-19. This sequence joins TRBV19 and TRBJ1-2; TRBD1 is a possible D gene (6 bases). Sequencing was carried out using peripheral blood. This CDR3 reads CASSKKWTAANYGYTF. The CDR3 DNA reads TGTGCCAGTAGCAAAAAGTGGACAGCGGCTAACTATGGCTACACCTTC.